This T cell receptor beta chain was observed in a study of T cells in Graves' hyperthyroidism and ophthalmopathy. This clonotype has ten or more counts. Its antigen remains unknown. Clinical symptoms, serum thyroxine, TRAb, thyroid ultrasound and orbital computed tomography informed diagnoses. When hyperthyroidism was first diagnosed, the blood sample was taken, preceding any ophthalmopathy symptoms. The investigators amplified TCR beta CDR3 regions from RNA transcripts. An initial round of RT-PCR targeting the TCR CDR3 relied on the HTBI primer set. TCRdb reanalysed the multiplex PCR reads using MiXCR and keeps one entry per CDR3 protein. The data hold a few hundred thousand distinct CDR3 sequences, with around a sixth observed a single time. Between the trimmed V and J ends, which lost 8 bases and 3 bases, there was a span of 14 bases. The germline V gene encodes CDR1 MNHEY and CDR2 SVGEGT. This CDR3 is 13 amino acids long.

Study-wide findings and caveats: Most thyroid clonotypes that were expanded above 0.001 also turned up in blood.

The chain links TRBV6-2 or TRBV6-3 to TRBJ2-7; D might be TRBD1 or TRBD2, each matching 5 bases. Sequenced: blood. This clonotype was obtained from a young woman with Graves' hyperthyroidism that later progressed to Graves' ophthalmopathy. CDR3 DNA: TGTGCCAGCGATGGGGACGGATACTACGAGCAGTACTTC. Translated: CASDGDGYYEQYF.